The clone carrying this TCR beta chain was seen many times. As yet, its antigen is unknown. Samples came from axillary lymph nodes draining the breast cancer. Trimming cost V 6 bases and J 4 bases, with 12 bases left between them. The CDR3 covers 13 residues. The sample originates from a study of breast tumors, draining lymph nodes, adjacent tissues. Study observations and caveats: That most tumor T cells come from lymph nodes remained unproven. Luminal-like breast cancer showed significantly greater tumor-nontumor repertoire similarity than basal-like breast cancer did. Most tumor T cells seemingly derive from lymph node, then expand in tumor. Tumors had less TCR diversity than lymph nodes, more than nontumor tissue.

Each CDR3 protein is one row after TCRdb ran MiXCR on the multiplex PCR reads. The sample has over 200,000 distinct CDR3 sequences, about 34% seen once; the top ten hold under 4.5%. This chain joins TRBV12-3 or TRBV12-4 and TRBJ2-5; TRBD1 is a possible D gene (6 bases). The origin of this receptor is a female donor with breast cancer. Some clones in this sample may be carry-over from other donors' samples. Sequenced: axillary lymph node tissue. The CDR3 reads CASSLQGLETQYF. The DNA of the CDR3 is TGTGCCAGCAGCCTACAGGGTTTAGAGACCCAGTACTTC.